Listed below are T cell receptor beta chains from one sample, sequenced in a study of blood T cell repertoires in COVID-19. Data came from immunoSEQ multiplex PCR; TCRdb stores just in-frame clones and leaves some out. Of roughly 230,000 clones in the sample, approximately 83% are singletons; the top ten hold around 3.4%. Sequenced: PBMCs or T cells enriched from blood (not recorded which). The receptors were gathered from a woman in her fifties or sixties who had recovered from COVID-19. Each CDR3 is given with its conserved first and last residue. Each record gives: CDR3 protein, CDR3 DNA, CDR3 length, clone size, J gene, V gene, D gene. D genes are given only for firm matches. Clone size is stated in some rows and not others, as once, few, many or a class when expanded.

cdr3_aa: CASSRTGTSGTF
cdr3_nt: TGTGCCAGCAGTAGAACAGGGACTAGCGGGACCTTC
cdr3_length: 12
clone_size: NA
j_call: TRBJ2-7
v_call: TRBV6-2/TRBV6-3
d_call: TRBD2

cdr3_aa: CASSLTGERDTQYF
cdr3_nt: TGTGCCAGCAGTTTGACGGGGGAGAGGGATACGCAGTATTTT
cdr3_length: 14
clone_size: once
j_call: TRBJ2-3
v_call: TRBV27
d_call: NA

cdr3_aa: CASSPRRDRGPNYGYTF
cdr3_nt: TGCGCCAGCAGCCCCCGCAGGGACAGGGGACCTAACTATGGCTACACCTTC
cdr3_length: 17
clone_size: NA
j_call: TRBJ1-2
v_call: TRBV5-1
d_call: TRBD1

cdr3_aa: CASSLASGQGYNEQFF
cdr3_nt: TGTGCCAGCAGCTTAGCATCGGGACAGGGGTACAATGAGCAGTTCTTC
cdr3_length: 16
clone_size: NA
j_call: TRBJ2-1
v_call: TRBV7-6
d_call: TRBD1

cdr3_aa: CASSSGGANQPQHF
cdr3_nt: TGTGCCAGCAGCTCCGGAGGGGCAAATCAGCCCCAGCATTTT
cdr3_length: 14
clone_size: once
j_call: TRBJ1-5
v_call: TRBV13
d_call: NA

cdr3_aa: CASSSSGQGGNQPQHF
cdr3_nt: TGTGCCAGCAGCTCCTCGGGGCAGGGAGGGAATCAGCCCCAGCATTTT
cdr3_length: 16
clone_size: NA
j_call: TRBJ1-5
v_call: TRBV7-9
d_call: NA

cdr3_aa: CASGGASDTQYF
cdr3_nt: TGTGCCAGCGGGGGGGCTTCAGATACGCAGTATTTT
cdr3_length: 12
clone_size: once
j_call: TRBJ2-3
v_call: TRBV11-2
d_call: NA

cdr3_aa: CASSEGVRQGGYGYTF
cdr3_nt: TGTGCCAGCAGTGAAGGAGTCAGGCAGGGTGGCTATGGCTACACCTTC
cdr3_length: 16
clone_size: NA
j_call: TRBJ1-2
v_call: TRBV2
d_call: NA

cdr3_aa: CASSPPSGGPGTQYF
cdr3_nt: TGTGCCAGCTCACCACCTAGCGGGGGACCGGGGACCCAGTACTTC
cdr3_length: 15
clone_size: NA
j_call: TRBJ2-5
v_call: TRBV18
d_call: TRBD2

cdr3_aa: CASSVSPGEGNQNTQYF
cdr3_nt: TGTGCCAGTAGTGTCTCTCCGGGGGAGGGAAACCAGAATACGCAGTATTTT
cdr3_length: 17
clone_size: NA
j_call: TRBJ2-3
v_call: TRBV19
d_call: TRBD2

cdr3_aa: CASGLVAPTSGLSYNEQFF
cdr3_nt: TGTGCTAGTGGTTTGGTAGCCCCCACTAGCGGGCTCTCCTACAATGAGCAGTTCTTC
cdr3_length: 19
clone_size: NA
j_call: TRBJ2-1
v_call: TRBV12-5
d_call: TRBD2

cdr3_aa: CASSTLTELAKNIQYF
cdr3_nt: TGTGCCAGCAGCACCTTGACAGAGCTAGCCAAAAACATTCAGTACTTC
cdr3_length: 16
clone_size: NA
j_call: TRBJ2-4
v_call: TRBV7-8
d_call: NA

cdr3_aa: CASSLALSRAYNEQFF
cdr3_nt: TGCGCCAGCAGCTTGGCCCTCTCCCGAGCCTACAATGAGCAGTTCTTC
cdr3_length: 16
clone_size: once
j_call: TRBJ2-1
v_call: TRBV5-1
d_call: NA

cdr3_aa: CASSPIPSADTQYF
cdr3_nt: TGTGCCAGCTCACCAATACCAAGCGCAGATACGCAGTATTTT
cdr3_length: 14
clone_size: once
j_call: TRBJ2-3
v_call: TRBV18
d_call: NA